These 27 T cell receptor beta chains share one sample of origin, sequenced in a study of cytomegalovirus exposure and HLA in healthy donors. This table comes from immunoSEQ multiplex PCR, and its TCRdb copy is limited to in-frame clones, with some not included. The table lists approximately 60,000 clones, approximately 95% of them singletons. Sequencing was performed on PBMCs. These receptors were taken from a woman in her late teens or twenties in good health and CMV-seronegative.

The CDR3 is CASTPWGGDGYTF. The CDR3 DNA sequence: TGTGCCAGTACCCCATGGGGGGGTGATGGCTACACCTTC. The chain employs TRBV19 and TRBJ1-2, with D maybe TRBD1 (5 bases). Germline V gene lookup returns CDR1 LNHDA and CDR2 SQIVND (reference sequence). This CDR3 has 13 amino acids. The V gene lost 7 bases and the J gene lost 6 bases, with 15 bases spanning the gap.

The chain uses TRBV4-1 and TRBJ2-1, with 10 bases identical to TRBD2. This CDR3 is built from 16 residues. Losses at the gene ends were 4 bases for V and 7 bases for J; bases not matched to a gene: 10. Looked up from germline, CDR1 is MGHRA and CDR2 is YSYEKL. The CDR3 nucleotides are TGCGCCAGCAGCCCCCGGCTAGCGGGGGTTAATAATGAGCAGTTCTTC. Its translation: CASSPRLAGVNNEQFF.

The rearrangement links TRBV2 to TRBJ2-2, with 9 bases fitting TRBD1. This CDR3 is 14 amino acids long. J was trimmed by 13 bases and V by 6 bases; bases with no gene match: 12. Germline assignment: CDR1 SNHLY and CDR2 FYNNEI. The CDR3 DNA reads TGTGCCAGCAGGACGGACAGGGGCGAGGTGCGGCTGTTTTTT. This codes for CASRTDRGEVRLFF.

DNA of the CDR3: TGCGCCAGCAGCCAAGGGTTCAGAAACCTCTATGGCTACACCTTC. Translating it yields CASSQGFRNLYGYTF. The gene calls are TRBV4-1 and TRBJ1-2, with D unclear. This CDR3 is built from 15 residues. V gave up 1 base and J gave up 4 bases, with 13 bases separating them. Germline CDR1 MGHRA, CDR2 YSYEKL.

The V and J genes are TRBV5-8 and TRBJ1-5; tentative D call: TRBD1 (5 bases). This CDR3 spans 13 amino acids. V lost 7 bases to trimming and J lost 0 bases, with 8 bases between them. Per the germline V gene, CDR1 is SGHTS and CDR2 is YDEGEE. The CDR3 region has the DNA TGTGCCAGCGGTACAGGTAGCAATCAGCCCCAGCATTTT. This translates into CASGTGSNQPQHF.

This chain links TRBV7-6 with TRBJ2-7; D is ambiguous. Germline V gene sequence: CDR1 SGHVS, CDR2 FNYEAQ. The CDR3 runs to 15 residues. Trimming took 5 bases from V and 3 from J, leaving 17 bases between them. CDR3 residues: CASSTSPGGSYEQYF. CDR3 in DNA: TGTGCCAGCAGCACATCGCCTGGCGGCAGCTACGAGCAGTACTTC.

This chain joins TRBV12-2 and TRBJ2-5; the table assigns TRBD2, which was not confirmed against the DNA. TRBV12-2 is termed a pseudogene. The CDR3 length is 20 residues. The chain's CDR3 is CASRLAPSGRSWGWQETQYF. In DNA, the CDR3 is TGTGCAAGTCGCTTAGCTCCTAGCGGGAGGAGTTGGGGTTGGCAAGAGACCCAGTACTTC.

The genes are TRBV19 and TRBJ1-2, with D unclear. V gave up 7 bases and J gave up 1 base, with 13 bases separating them. CDR3 size: 14 residues. Looked up from germline, CDR1 is LNHDA and CDR2 is SQIVND (reference sequence). CDR3 protein: CASKFSERNYGYTF. The CDR3 nucleotides are TGTGCCAGTAAATTCAGTGAGCGTAACTATGGCTACACCTTC.

The chain employs TRBV6-1 and TRBJ2-6; no clear D gene. Between the trimmed V and J ends, which lost 7 bases and 2 bases, there was a span of 3 bases. The CDR3 consists of 12 residues. CDR1 is MNHNS, CDR2 SASEGT, per germline. The CDR3 reads CASTAGANVLTF. CDR3 bases: TGTGCCAGCACAGCTGGGGCCAACGTCCTGACTTTC.

The CDR3 loop is CAWRTSGRSYNEQFF. CDR3 DNA: TGTGCCTGGAGGACTAGCGGGAGAAGTTATAATGAGCAGTTCTTC. The chain is built from TRBV30 and TRBJ2-1; TRBD2 matches at 12 bases. Looked up from germline, CDR1 is GTSNPN and CDR2 is SVGIG (reference sequence). The CDR3 spans 15 residues. Trimming cost V 3 bases and J 7 bases; bases outside gene matches: 7.

V gene TRBV4-1 combines with J gene TRBJ2-5, with D unclear. Trimming took off 1 base at V and 1 base at J, with 13 bases between the two ends. This CDR3 has 16 amino acids. From germline, CDR1 is MGHRA and CDR2 YSYEKL. The CDR3 nucleotides read TGCGCCAGCAGCCAAGGACTTTTCCATACCCAAGAGACCCAGTACTTC. Protein product: CASSQGLFHTQETQYF.

The chain recombines TRBV9 with TRBJ2-5; a weak D match, TRBD1 (5 bases). The CDR3 length is 14 residues. The germline V gene has CDR1 SGDLS and CDR2 YYNGEE. V was cut by 3 bases and J by 5 bases, with 14 bases left in between. CDR3 protein: CASSEPQGGETQYF. The CDR3 DNA reads TGTGCCAGCAGCGAACCCCAGGGCGGCGAGACCCAGTACTTC. The full variable domain, in which reference TRBV9 and TRBJ2-5 provide the parts outside the CDR3, is DSGVTQTPKHLITATGQRVTLRCSPRSGDLSVYWYQQSLDQGLQFLIQYYNGEERAKGNILERFSAQQFPDLHSELNLSSLELGDSALYFCASSEPQGGETQYFGPGTRLLVL.

J is TRBJ2-3 and V is TRBV5-6; 9 bases are shared with TRBD1. The V segment lost 0 bases and the J segment 3 bases; nucleotides outside the gene matches: 8. Germline values: CDR1 SGHDT, CDR2 YYEEEE. The CDR3 spans 17 residues. CDR3 DNA: TGTGCCAGCAGCTTGGAGTCTCGGGACAGGGAGACAGATACGCAGTATTTT. This codes for CASSLESRDRETDTQYF.

This clone is a singleton in its sample. The rearrangement links TRBV27 to TRBJ1-1; D remains unclear. The V gene lost 6 bases and the J gene lost 2 bases, with 7 bases spanning the gap. The CDR3 runs to 12 residues. Germline V gene lookup returns CDR1 MNHEY and CDR2 SMNVEV (reference sequence). This CDR3 is CASRGRNTEAFF. Written as DNA, the CDR3 is TGTGCCAGCAGGGGCAGAAACACTGAAGCTTTCTTT.

CDR3: CASRDYIDSGNTIYF. The DNA of the CDR3 is TGTGCCAGCAGGGACTACATTGACTCTGGAAACACCATATATTTT. This chain uses TRBV6-1 with TRBJ1-3; D unclear. The CDR3 spans 15 residues. In germline, CDR1 is MNHNS, CDR2 SASEGT. V was shortened by 6 bases and J by 0 bases, with 12 bases between the two germline ends.

The chain uses TRBV6-1 and TRBJ1-2, with a tentative D call TRBD1 (5 bases). Germline CDR1 MNHNS, CDR2 SASEGT. The CDR3 consists of 14 residues. Deletions cut 2 bases from V and 5 bases from J, with 12 bases between. The CDR3 loop is CASSELWGAYGYTF. The CDR3 region has the DNA TGTGCCAGCAGTGAACTATGGGGCGCTTATGGCTACACCTTC.

This clone was counted only a few times. The gene calls are TRBV28 and TRBJ1-1; 8 bases fit TRBD1. Germline assignment: CDR1 MDHEN and CDR2 SYDVKM. Trimming took 1 base from V and 4 from J; bases not matched to a gene: 5. The length of the CDR3 is 15 residues. DNA for the CDR3: TGTGCCAGCAGTTTATCGACAGGGGTCGCCACTGAAGCTTTCTTT. This sequence encodes CASSLSTGVATEAFF.

The chain carries TRBV7-3 and TRBJ2-6; D gene ambiguous. V lost 6 bases and J lost 4, with 19 bases in between. This CDR3 is 17 amino acids long. Germline values: CDR1 SGHTA, CDR2 FQGTGA. CDR3 bases: TGTGCCAGCAGTTCCAGGTTAACCTTTAGGGGGGCCAACGTCCTGACTTTC. Translation gives CASSSRLTFRGANVLTF.

V is TRBV18 and J is TRBJ2-5; D not resolved. From germline, CDR1 is KGHSH and CDR2 LQKENI. The V gene lost 4 bases and the J gene lost 2 bases, with 5 bases spanning the gap. This CDR3 is built from 12 residues. This CDR3 is CASSRRQETQYF. DNA of the CDR3: TGTGCCAGCTCACGCAGGCAAGAGACCCAGTACTTC.

The chain carries TRBV6-5 and TRBJ2-1; TRBD2 matches 10 bases. The CDR3 is made up of 15 amino acids. J lost 3 bases, V lost 6 bases, and 5 bases had no gene match. CDR1 is MNHEY and CDR2 is SVGAGI in the germline V gene. The CDR3 spells CASSISGRGYNEQFF. CDR3 in DNA: TGTGCCAGCAGCATCAGCGGGAGGGGCTACAATGAGCAGTTCTTC.

The V gene is TRBV30, the J gene TRBJ1-3; D remains ambiguous. Germline CDR1 and CDR2: GTSNPN and SVGIG (reference sequence). The CDR3 is made up of 12 amino acids. Trimming pared 2 bases from V and 8 bases from J, leaving 10 bases between. The CDR3: CAWSTLRDTIYF. The DNA for the CDR3 is TGTGCCTGGAGTACGCTGAGGGACACCATATATTTT.

The genes are TRBV4-2 and TRBJ1-1; unclear D gene. The germline V gene encodes CDR1 LGHNA and CDR2 YNFKEQ. CDR3 size: 14 residues. Trimming removed 5 bases from V and 1 base from J, with 11 bases in between. The CDR3 sequence is CASSNGRQNTEAFF. The DNA of the CDR3 is TGTGCCAGCAGCAACGGGAGGCAGAACACTGAAGCTTTCTTT.

Here the CDR3 reads CAWSGGYQETQYF. The CDR3 DNA follows: TGTGCCTGGTCGGGAGGGTACCAAGAGACCCAGTACTTC. The chain couples TRBV30 to TRBJ2-5, with 8 bases aligning to TRBD2. The CDR3 spans 13 residues. In germline, CDR1 is GTSNPN, CDR2 SVGIG (reference sequence). Germline trimming cut 5 bases from V and 0 bases from J; bases unmatched to any gene: 2.

CDR3 in amino acids: CASSPSLDWATQYF. The CDR3 DNA sequence: TGTGCCAGCAGTCCCAGTTTGGACTGGGCGACCCAGTACTTC. J is TRBJ2-5 and V is TRBV6-1; the D gene is possibly TRBD2 (5 bases). Germline CDR1 MNHNS, CDR2 SASEGT. Deletions cut 5 bases from V and 7 bases from J, with 17 bases between. The CDR3 length is 14 residues.

The chain is built from TRBV7-9 and TRBJ2-2; 7 bases match TRBD1. CDR1 is SEHNR and CDR2 is FQNEAQ in the germline V gene (reference sequence). V lost 4 bases, J lost 1 base, and 9 bases stayed unmatched. This CDR3 is built from 17 residues. The CDR3 loop is CASSYFGTAGNTGELFF. The DNA of the CDR3 is TGTGCCAGCAGCTACTTCGGGACAGCTGGGAACACCGGGGAGCTGTTTTTT.

The chain joins TRBV11-2 to TRBJ2-7, with TRBD1 matching 7 bases. Per the germline V gene, CDR1 is SGHAT and CDR2 is FQNNGV. V lost 5 bases and J lost 2; bases outside the gene matches: 12. The CDR3 covers 16 residues. CDR3 amino acids: CASSTFRRDRAYEQYF. CDR3 in DNA: TGTGCCAGCAGCACCTTCAGACGGGACAGAGCCTACGAGCAGTACTTC.

This sequence joins TRBV7-2 and TRBJ1-2, with D unresolved. Germline values: CDR1 SGHTA, CDR2 FQGNSA. The CDR3 extends over 12 amino acids. Trimming took off 4 bases at V and 4 bases at J, with 7 bases between the two ends. The CDR3 bases are TGTGCCAGCAGCTCCGCGTTCTATGGCTACACCTTC. Encoded protein: CASSSAFYGYTF.